The source of this T cell receptor (beta chain) is a study of shared clonotypes between healthy human individuals. Study-level background: The plates for each donor numbered three CD4 naive, three CD4 memory, two CD8 naive and one CD8 memory.

Assay: immunoSEQ multiplex PCR; the TCRdb copy retains only in-frame clones and omits some. Of 750,000 to 1,000,000 clones listed, 80% to 95% are singletons. This CDR3 contains 13 residues. Per germline, CDR1 SGHNT and CDR2 YYREEE (reference sequence). Cells designated naive CD8 were CD45RO-negative and were positively selected for CCR7, with terminally differentiated effector memory CD45RA+ cells excluded. Overall study results and limits: Naive subsets typically showed greater estimated richness than memory subsets.

To note about this clone: What it recognizes is unknown.

Material for sequencing was naive CD8+ T cells sorted from blood. The sequence came from a man aged 30 to 45 in good health. V and J are TRBV5-4 and TRBJ2-1, with D maybe TRBD2 (5 bases). DNA of the CDR3: TGTGTCTGCGGCTGGGAGAACGACAATGAGCAGTTCTTC. Amino acids: CVCGWENDNEQFF.